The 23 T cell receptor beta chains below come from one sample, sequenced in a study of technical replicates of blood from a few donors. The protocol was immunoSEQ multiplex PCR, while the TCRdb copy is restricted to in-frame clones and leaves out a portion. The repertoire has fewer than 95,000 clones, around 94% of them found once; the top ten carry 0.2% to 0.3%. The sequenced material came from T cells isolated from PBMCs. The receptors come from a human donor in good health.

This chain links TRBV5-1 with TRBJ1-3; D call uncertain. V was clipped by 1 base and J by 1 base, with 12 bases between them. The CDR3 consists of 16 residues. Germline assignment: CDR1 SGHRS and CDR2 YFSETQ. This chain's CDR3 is CASSLQSQLSGNTIYF. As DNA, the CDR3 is TGCGCCAGCAGCTTGCAGTCACAGTTATCTGGAAACACCATATATTTT.

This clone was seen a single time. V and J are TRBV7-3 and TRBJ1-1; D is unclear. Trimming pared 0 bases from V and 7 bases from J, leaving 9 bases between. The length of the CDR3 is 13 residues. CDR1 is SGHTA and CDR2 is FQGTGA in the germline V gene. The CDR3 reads CASSLTPSFEAFF. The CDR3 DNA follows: TGTGCCAGCAGCTTAACCCCTTCGTTTGAAGCTTTCTTT.

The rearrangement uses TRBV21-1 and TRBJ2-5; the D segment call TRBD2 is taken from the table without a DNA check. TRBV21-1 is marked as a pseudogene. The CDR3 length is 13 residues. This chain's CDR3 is CASSPRAGGTQYF. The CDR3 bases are TGTGCCAGCAGCCCTCGCGCGGGGGGGACCCAGTACTTC.

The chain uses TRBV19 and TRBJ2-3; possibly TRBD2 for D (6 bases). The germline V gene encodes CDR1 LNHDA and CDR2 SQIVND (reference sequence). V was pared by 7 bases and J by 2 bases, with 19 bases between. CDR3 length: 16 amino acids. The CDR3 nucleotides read TGTGCCAGTACGTTAGGAGATGCGGGGTCCACAGATACGCAGTATTTT. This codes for CASTLGDAGSTDTQYF.

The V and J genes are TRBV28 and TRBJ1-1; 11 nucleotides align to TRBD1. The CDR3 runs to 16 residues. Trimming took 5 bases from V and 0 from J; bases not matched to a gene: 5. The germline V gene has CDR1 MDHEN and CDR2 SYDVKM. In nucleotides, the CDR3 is TGTGCCAGCAGTAGGACAGGGGGCTTGGTGAACACTGAAGCTTTCTTT. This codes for CASSRTGGLVNTEAFF.

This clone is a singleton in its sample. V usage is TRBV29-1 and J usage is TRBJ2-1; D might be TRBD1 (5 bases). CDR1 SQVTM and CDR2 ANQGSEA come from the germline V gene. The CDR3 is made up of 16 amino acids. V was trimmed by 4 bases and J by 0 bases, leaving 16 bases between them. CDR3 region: CSVGTTVSSSYNEQFF. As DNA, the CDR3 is TGCAGCGTTGGGACGACAGTTTCGAGCTCCTACAATGAGCAGTTCTTC.

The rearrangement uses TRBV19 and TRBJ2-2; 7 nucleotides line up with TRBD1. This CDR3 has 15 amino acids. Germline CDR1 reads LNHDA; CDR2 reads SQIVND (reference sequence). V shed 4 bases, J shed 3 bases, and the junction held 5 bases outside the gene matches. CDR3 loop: CASSTQTGHTGELFF. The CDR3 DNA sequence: TGTGCCAGTAGTACCCAGACAGGGCACACCGGGGAGCTGTTTTTT.

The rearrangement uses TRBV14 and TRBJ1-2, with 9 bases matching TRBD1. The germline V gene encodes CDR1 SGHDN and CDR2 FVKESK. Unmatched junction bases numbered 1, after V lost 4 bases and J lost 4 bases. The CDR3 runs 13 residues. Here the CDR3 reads CASSLQGAYGYTF. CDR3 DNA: TGTGCCAGCAGCCTACAGGGGGCCTATGGCTACACCTTC.

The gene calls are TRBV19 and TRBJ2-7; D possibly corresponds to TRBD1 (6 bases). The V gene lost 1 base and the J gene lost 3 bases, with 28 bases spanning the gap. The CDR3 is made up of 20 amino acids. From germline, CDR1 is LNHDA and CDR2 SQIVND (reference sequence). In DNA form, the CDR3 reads TGTGCCAGTAGTATAGCCATCATTTCTTCCAGGGGTCCTAGAAGCTACGAGCAGTACTTC. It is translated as CASSIAIISSRGPRSYEQYF.

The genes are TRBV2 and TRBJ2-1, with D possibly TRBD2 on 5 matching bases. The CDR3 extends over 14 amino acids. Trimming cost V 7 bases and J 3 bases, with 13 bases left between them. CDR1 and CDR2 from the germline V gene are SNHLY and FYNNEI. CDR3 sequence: CASKSEGYYNEQFF. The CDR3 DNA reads TGTGCCAGCAAAAGCGAGGGTTACTACAATGAGCAGTTCTTC.

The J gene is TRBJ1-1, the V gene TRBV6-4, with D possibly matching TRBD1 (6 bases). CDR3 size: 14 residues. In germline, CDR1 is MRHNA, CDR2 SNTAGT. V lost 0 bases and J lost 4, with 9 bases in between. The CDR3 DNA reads TGTGCCAGCAGTGACTCAGGGGGTAGCACTGAAGCTTTCTTT. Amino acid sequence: CASSDSGGSTEAFF.

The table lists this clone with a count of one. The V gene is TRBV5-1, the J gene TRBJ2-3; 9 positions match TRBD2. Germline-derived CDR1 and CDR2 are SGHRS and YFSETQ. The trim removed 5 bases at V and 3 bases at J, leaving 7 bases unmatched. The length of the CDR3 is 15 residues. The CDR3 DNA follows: TGCGCCAGCAGGGTGGGGCTAGCGGGAACAGATACGCAGTATTTT. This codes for CASRVGLAGTDTQYF. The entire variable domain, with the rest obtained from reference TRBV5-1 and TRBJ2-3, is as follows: KAGVTQTPRYLIKTRGQQVTLSCSPISGHRSVSWYQQTPGQGLQFLFEYFSETQRNKGNFPGRFSGRQFSNSRSEMNVSTLELGDSALYLCASRVGLAGTDTQYFGPGTRLTVL.

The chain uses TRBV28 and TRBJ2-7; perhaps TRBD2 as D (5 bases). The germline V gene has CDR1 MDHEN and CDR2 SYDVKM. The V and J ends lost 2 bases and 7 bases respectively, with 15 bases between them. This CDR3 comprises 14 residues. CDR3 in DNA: TGTGCCAGCAGTTTACGACTAACCAACCTTGAGCAGTACTTC. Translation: CASSLRLTNLEQYF.

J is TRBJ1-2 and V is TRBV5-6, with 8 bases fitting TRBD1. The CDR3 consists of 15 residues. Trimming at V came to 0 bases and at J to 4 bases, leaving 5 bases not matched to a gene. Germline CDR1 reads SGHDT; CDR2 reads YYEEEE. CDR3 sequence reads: CASSLGTGFIYGYTF. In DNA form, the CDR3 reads TGTGCCAGCAGCTTGGGGACAGGGTTCATCTATGGCTACACCTTC.

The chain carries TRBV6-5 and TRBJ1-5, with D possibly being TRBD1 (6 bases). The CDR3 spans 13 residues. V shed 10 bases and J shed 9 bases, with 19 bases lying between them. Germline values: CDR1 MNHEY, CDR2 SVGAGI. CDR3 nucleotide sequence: TGTGCCACGAGGGACACCGGTGTCTCGCCCCAGCATTTT. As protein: CATRDTGVSPQHF.

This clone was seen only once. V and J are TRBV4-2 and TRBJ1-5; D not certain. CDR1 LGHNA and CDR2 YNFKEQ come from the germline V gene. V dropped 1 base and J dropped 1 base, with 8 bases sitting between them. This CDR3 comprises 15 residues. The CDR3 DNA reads TGTGCCAGCAGCCAAGGAGGAATAAGCAATCAGCCCCAGCATTTT. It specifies CASSQGGISNQPQHF.

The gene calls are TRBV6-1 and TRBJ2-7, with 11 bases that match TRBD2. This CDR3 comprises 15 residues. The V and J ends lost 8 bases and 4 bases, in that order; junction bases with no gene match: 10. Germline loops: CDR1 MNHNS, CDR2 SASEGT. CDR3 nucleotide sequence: TGTGCCAGCTCCTCCACTAGCGGGAGTCAATACGAGCAGTACTTC. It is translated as CASSSTSGSQYEQYF.

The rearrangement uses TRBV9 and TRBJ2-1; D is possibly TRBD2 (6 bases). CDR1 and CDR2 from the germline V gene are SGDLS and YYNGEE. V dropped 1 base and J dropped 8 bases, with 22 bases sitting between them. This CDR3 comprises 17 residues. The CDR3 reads CASSVSPSGRGRHEQFF. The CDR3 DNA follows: TGTGCCAGCAGCGTAAGCCCCTCGGGACGAGGGAGGCATGAGCAGTTCTTC.

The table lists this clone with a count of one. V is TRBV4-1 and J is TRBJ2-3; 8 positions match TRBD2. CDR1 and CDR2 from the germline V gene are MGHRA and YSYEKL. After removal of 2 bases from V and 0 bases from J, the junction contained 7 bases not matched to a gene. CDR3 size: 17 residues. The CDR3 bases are TGCGCCAGCAGCCAAAGCGGGGGTCCAACTAGCACAGATACGCAGTATTTT. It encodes CASSQSGGPTSTDTQYF.

CDR3 sequence: CASSHPGGNQPQHF. Written as DNA, the CDR3 is TGCGCCAGCAGCCATCCAGGGGGAAATCAGCCCCAGCATTTT. The chain employs TRBV4-1 and TRBJ1-5, with 7 bases aligning to TRBD1. CDR1 is MGHRA, CDR2 YSYEKL, per germline. V shed 3 bases and J 4 bases; nucleotides not matched to a gene: 3. The CDR3 spans 14 residues.

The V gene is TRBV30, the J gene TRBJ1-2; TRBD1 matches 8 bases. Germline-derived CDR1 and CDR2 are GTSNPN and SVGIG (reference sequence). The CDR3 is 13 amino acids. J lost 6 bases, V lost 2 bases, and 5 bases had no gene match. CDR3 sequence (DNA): TGTGCCTGGAGTCGGGACAGGCGTGATGGCTACACCTTC. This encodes CAWSRDRRDGYTF.

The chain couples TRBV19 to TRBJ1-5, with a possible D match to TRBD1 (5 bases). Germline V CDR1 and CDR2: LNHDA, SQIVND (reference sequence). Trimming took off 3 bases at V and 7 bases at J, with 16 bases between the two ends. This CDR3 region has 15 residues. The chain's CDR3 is CASSILGQEGQPQHF. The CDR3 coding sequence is TGTGCCAGTAGTATTTTGGGGCAGGAAGGACAGCCCCAGCATTTT. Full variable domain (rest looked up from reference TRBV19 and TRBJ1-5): DGGITQSPKYLFRKEGQNVTLSCEQNLNHDAMYWYRQDPGQGLRLIYYSQIVNDFQKGDIAEGYSVSREKKESFPLTVTSAQKNPTAFYLCASSILGQEGQPQHFGDGTRLSIL.

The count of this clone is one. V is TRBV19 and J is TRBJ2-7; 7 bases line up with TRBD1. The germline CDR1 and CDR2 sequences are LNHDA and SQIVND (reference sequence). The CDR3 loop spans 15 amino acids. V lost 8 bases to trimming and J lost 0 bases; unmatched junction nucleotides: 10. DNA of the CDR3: TGTGCCAGTCAGGTAGGGGGCCCCGACTCCTACGAGCAGTACTTC. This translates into CASQVGGPDSYEQYF.